The entry below gives a single T cell receptor (beta chain) sequence along with its context. Its antigen is as yet unknown. A single record per CDR3 protein comes from TCRdb applying MiXCR to the RACE reads. Of a few hundred thousand distinct CDR3 sequences in the sample, 5.5% were seen once. The CDR3 is 15 amino acids. J gave up 8 bases and V 6 bases, and 14 bases lay outside the gene matches. Germline lookup yields CDR1 SNHLY and CDR2 FYNNEI. This sample is drawn from a study of human T cells and chemical hapten exposure. About the study: Diphenylcyclopropenone was applied weekly to patients' scalps across the roughly 25-week study. General study results and limits: Versus controls, expanded TCRs had significantly more large CDR3 similarity clusters. Given that the donors had alopecia, their immune response may differ from that seen in healthy people. Counts of TCRs above 1 in 1000 frequency stayed unchanged with DPC sensitization.

The time point here: pre-sensitization, week 0. Noted treatment: therapeutic diphenylcyclopropenone sensitization with weekly scalp DPC. The receptor comes from a woman aged 18-29 years with alopecia areata. Some clones in this sample may be carry-over from other donors' samples. The chain recombines TRBV2 with TRBJ1-2, with TRBD1 matching over 8 bases. Sequenced here: whole blood, sampled in connection with sensitization to the hapten diphenylcyclopropenone (DPC). CDR3 sequence reads: CASRRRGTGDSGYTF. CDR3 nucleotides: TGTGCCAGCAGGAGACGCGGGACAGGTGATAGCGGCTACACCTTC.